The clone carrying this TCR beta chain has just a few counts. The single heparinised draw taken from each donor contained around 110 mL of blood on average. Unmatched junction bases numbered 11, after V lost 5 bases and J lost 5 bases. The germline CDR1 and CDR2 sequences are MDHEN and SYDVKM. The CDR3 spans 16 residues. The investigators reverse transcribed all of the isolated RNA, so they sequenced expressed TCRB transcripts. The repertoire was sequenced with immunoSEQ multiplex PCR; TCRdb's copy has only in-frame clones and lacks some. Of 250,000 or so clones in the sample, 25% to 35% were seen once. The data were taken from a study of beta chain features in type 1 diabetes. Study-wide context: On cell yields, gender and age, patients and healthy donors were similar. Examination spanned 90 million to 140 million sorted cells from all samples.

The chain recombines TRBV28 with TRBJ2-7; TRBD1 agrees at 11 bases. The source is a man younger than 45 in good health. Sequenced sample: central memory CD4+ T cells from blood. The CDR3 sequence: CASSVVGTGGKNEQYF. DNA for the CDR3: TGTGCCAGCAGTGTTGTCGGGACAGGGGGGAAGAACGAGCAGTACTTC. Drawing the rest from reference TRBV28 and TRBJ2-7, the complete variable domain is DVKVTQSSRYLVKRTGEKVFLECVQDMDHENMFWYRQDPGLGLRLIYFSYDVKMKEKGDIPEGYSVSREKKERFSLILESASTNQTSMYLCASSVVGTGGKNEQYFGPGTRLTVT.